The clone carrying this T cell receptor (beta chain) was detected only a few times. No antigen is known for it. The data were obtained in a study of T cell repertoires in cytomegalovirus infection. General study results and limits: Ex vivo, HLA-C-restricted CMV-specific TCR beta clonotypes prevailed over the rest of the response. Pooled public TCR beta family frequency picked out CMV carriers with the relevant HLA.

V lost 5 bases and J lost 7, with 17 bases in between. Germline V gene data show CDR1 as MNHNS and CDR2 as SASEGT. The CDR3 has 14 amino acids. TCRdb called the reads again in MiXCR, with one record for every CDR3 protein. This sample has 680,000 or so distinct CDR3 sequences, with approximately 40% found just once. The receptor's source is a human donor in good health (CMV status not recorded). Some clones in this sample may be carry-over from other donors' samples. Source material: PBMCs. V and J are TRBV6-1 and TRBJ1-1, with a tentative D call TRBD1 (5 bases). The chain's CDR3 is CASSQRQTVVEAFF. The CDR3 bases are TGTGCCAGCAGTCAGAGACAGACGGTAGTTGAAGCTTTCTTT.